The clone carrying this T cell receptor beta chain came up once. TCRdb's table, derived via immunoSEQ multiplex PCR, lists solely in-frame clones and lacks some. The sample shows about 88,000 clones, about 87% of them seen only once. The source of the sample is a study of T cells after somatic rescue of genetic block. Looked up from germline, CDR1 is SGHKS and CDR2 is YYEKEE (reference sequence). The CDR3 loop spans 14 amino acids. The ends were cut back, 3 bases at V and 0 bases at J, with 7 bases in the middle. The chain uses TRBV5-5 and TRBJ1-3; D is unresolved. Sequenced sample: peripheral blood mononuclear cells (PBMCs). The source of this sequence is a woman between 18 and 29 years old. This CDR3 reads CASSSSSSGNTIYF. The CDR3 DNA follows: TGTGCCAGCAGCTCATCAAGCTCTGGAAACACCATATATTTT.